The 21 T cell receptor beta chains below were found in one sample sequenced in a study of cytomegalovirus exposure and HLA in healthy donors. The PCR employed 60 Vbeta primers together with 13 Jbeta primers. Profiled with immunoSEQ multiplex PCR; TCRdb holds only in-frame clones, not every one. The sample comprises about 140,000 clones, around 81% of which are singletons, and nearly 7% rests with the top ten. What was sequenced was PBMCs. The receptors originated from a middle-aged man in good health and CMV-seropositive.

The CDR3 here is CAISGGQGGNYGYTF. The CDR3 DNA sequence: TGTGCCATCAGTGGGGGACAGGGCGGGAACTATGGCTACACCTTC. The chain carries TRBV10-3 and TRBJ1-2; 9 bases fit TRBD1. Germline CDR1 is ENHRY and CDR2 is SYGVKD. The CDR3 length is 15 residues. The V segment lost 4 bases and the J segment 2 bases; nucleotides outside the gene matches: 5.

A single count supports this clone. The gene calls are TRBV5-1 and TRBJ2-1; no firm D call. Per germline, CDR1 SGHRS and CDR2 YFSETQ. Trimming cost V 2 bases and J 0 bases, with 9 bases left between them. This CDR3 is 15 amino acids long. CDR3 coding DNA: TGCGCCAGCAGCTTATCCTCGGGCTCCTACAATGAGCAGTTCTTC. This encodes CASSLSSGSYNEQFF.

The genes are TRBV7-9 and TRBJ1-2, with 7 nucleotides matching TRBD1. CDR3 length: 12 residues. V lost 8 bases to trimming and J lost 9 bases; unmatched junction nucleotides: 9. Per germline, CDR1 SEHNR and CDR2 FQNEAQ (reference sequence). The CDR3 DNA follows: TGTGCCAGCCGTGGGACAGCACCCCGCTACACCTTC. It codes for CASRGTAPRYTF. Supplemented by reference TRBV7-9 and TRBJ1-2, the full variable domain reads DTGVSQNPRHKITKRGQNVTFRCDPISEHNRLYWYRQTLGQGPEFLTYFQNEAQLEKSRLLSDRFSAERPKGSFSTLEIQRTEQGDSAMYLCASRGTAPRYTFGSGTRLTVV.

This sequence joins TRBV6-5 and TRBJ1-6, with no clear D. Trimming removed 8 bases from V and 6 bases from J, with 11 bases in between. CDR1 is MNHEY and CDR2 is SVGAGI in the germline V gene. The CDR3 totals 13 residues. This chain's CDR3 is CASGMEVNSPLHF. The CDR3, as DNA: TGTGCCAGCGGGATGGAGGTTAATTCACCCCTCCACTTT.

This clone was found once. The chain carries TRBV4-2 and TRBJ1-6, with D tentatively TRBD1 (6 bases). The CDR3 extends over 18 amino acids. The germline V gene has CDR1 LGHNA and CDR2 YNFKEQ. With 0 bases removed from V and 4 bases from J, the gap between germline ends came to 16 bases. The chain's CDR3 is CASSQDLLGAAYNSPLHF. In nucleotides, the CDR3 is TGTGCCAGCAGCCAAGATCTGCTGGGGGCGGCTTATAATTCACCCCTCCACTTT.

The chain uses TRBV18 and TRBJ1-3, with 8 bases aligning to TRBD1. Germline V lookup: CDR1 KGHSH, CDR2 LQKENI. This CDR3 is 19 amino acids long. V was clipped by 4 bases and J by 0 bases; unmatched bases: 14. CDR3 bases: TGTGCCAGCTCACTCGGACAGGGTAGGACCCTACTCTCTGGAAACACCATATATTTT. This gives the protein CASSLGQGRTLLSGNTIYF.

This chain connects TRBV5-6 to TRBJ1-1, with a possible D match to TRBD1 (5 bases). CDR1 and CDR2 (germline): SGHDT, YYEEEE. V was cut by 2 bases and J by 3 bases, with 8 bases left in between. The length of the CDR3 is 13 residues. The CDR3 loop reads CASSLSRDTEAFF. The DNA for the CDR3 is TGTGCCAGCAGCTTATCCAGGGACACTGAAGCTTTCTTT.

The chain combines TRBV29-1 with TRBJ1-1; D remains unclear. Trimming pared 5 bases from V and 6 bases from J, leaving 7 bases between. The CDR3 has 10 amino acids. Germline V lookup: CDR1 SQVTM, CDR2 ANQGSEA. The CDR3 here is CSVSSPEAFF. In DNA form, the CDR3 reads TGCAGCGTTTCCTCCCCTGAAGCTTTCTTT.

The chain joins TRBV27 to TRBJ2-7; TRBD2 agrees at 10 bases. This CDR3 is built from 15 residues. Trimming at V came to 2 bases and at J to 2 bases, leaving 3 bases not matched to a gene. CDR1 MNHEY and CDR2 SMNVEV come from the germline V gene (reference sequence). The CDR3 nucleotides read TGTGCCAGCAGTTTAAGAGCGGGAGGGCCCTACGAGCAGTACTTC. Translation: CASSLRAGGPYEQYF.

This clone appeared a few times. CDR3 region: CASSPRGGYYGYTF. For the CDR3, the DNA is TGTGCCAGCAGCCCAAGGGGTGGGTACTATGGCTACACCTTC. The chain recombines TRBV4-2 with TRBJ1-2, with D perhaps TRBD1 (5 bases). CDR3 length equals 14 residues. Trimming stripped 4 bases from V and 3 bases from J, with 12 bases between. Germline V lookup: CDR1 LGHNA, CDR2 YNFKEQ.

The chain carries TRBV5-1 and TRBJ2-7, with TRBD1 as a possible D gene (6 bases). V lost 4 bases to trimming and J lost 4 bases, with 18 bases between them. Germline values: CDR1 SGHRS, CDR2 YFSETQ. The CDR3 is 15 amino acids. The CDR3 DNA sequence: TGCGCCAGCAGCCCACAACGGACAGTGGGATACGAGCAGTACTTC. This gives the protein CASSPQRTVGYEQYF.

This clone was observed a handful of times. CDR3: CASSPNRDEQYF. The DNA of the CDR3 is TGTGCCAGCTCACCAAATCGGGACGAGCAGTACTTC. This chain links TRBV18 with TRBJ2-7; no firm D call. The germline V gene encodes CDR1 KGHSH and CDR2 LQKENI. The CDR3 spans 12 residues. Trimming took 2 bases from V and 5 from J, leaving 7 bases between them. The full variable domain, completed using reference TRBV18 and TRBJ2-7, is NAGVMQNPRHLVRRRGQEARLRCSPMKGHSHVYWYRQLPEEGLKFMVYLQKENIIDESGMPKERFSAEFPKEGPSILRIQQVVRGDSAAYFCASSPNRDEQYFGPGTRLTVT.

CDR3 amino acids: CASSFTPDTDTQYF. The DNA of the CDR3 is TGCGCCAGCAGCTTTACACCCGACACAGATACGCAGTATTTT. This sequence joins TRBV5-1 and TRBJ2-3, with D uncertain. Deletions cut 2 bases from V and 2 bases from J, with 9 bases between. Germline CDR1 is SGHRS and CDR2 is YFSETQ. This CDR3 region has 14 residues.

The V call is TRBV6-1, the J call TRBJ2-1; 9 bases match TRBD2. V lost 5 bases and J lost 1; bases outside the gene matches: 3. The CDR3 sequence is 15 residues long. The germline CDR1 and CDR2 sequences are MNHNS and SASEGT. The CDR3, as DNA: TGTGCCAGCAGTCTAGCGGGATTTTCCTACAATGAGCAGTTCTTC. The encoded protein is CASSLAGFSYNEQFF.

Points on this clone: Compared with germline, one end of the junction differs, possibly owing to a read error. This chain connects TRBV7-7 to TRBJ1-4, with 7 bases matching TRBD1. CDR3 size: 15 residues. The V gene's germline CDR1 is SSHAT and CDR2 FNYEAQ (reference sequence). The CDR3 loop is CASSAYRGQGEKLFF. The DNA for the CDR3 is TGTGCTAGCAGCGCGTACAGGGGCCAAGGTGAAAAACTGTTTTTT.

The rearrangement links TRBV4-3 to TRBJ2-7; TRBD2 might be the D (5 bases). CDR1 and CDR2 (germline): LGHNA, YSLEER. CDR3 length: 14 amino acids. Deletions cut 0 bases from V and 3 bases from J, with 9 bases between. As DNA, the CDR3 is TGCGCCAGCAGCCAAGATTTGGGAGACTACGAGCAGTACTTC. Translated, it gives CASSQDLGDYEQYF.

The chain is built from TRBV5-6 and TRBJ1-4; no firm D call. The CDR3 length is 12 residues. Germline values: CDR1 SGHDT, CDR2 YYEEEE. The V gene lost 4 bases and the J gene lost 8 bases, with 9 bases spanning the gap. The CDR3 region is CASSLRREKLFF. CDR3 coding DNA: TGTGCCAGCAGCCTCCGGCGGGAAAAACTGTTTTTT.

This rearrangement joins TRBV5-1 to TRBJ1-2; TRBD1 might be the D (5 bases). The CDR3 sequence is 13 residues long. V lost 0 bases and J lost 6, with 9 bases in between. CDR1 SGHRS and CDR2 YFSETQ come from the germline V gene. CDR3 region: CASSLARDDGYTF. The CDR3 coding sequence is TGCGCCAGCAGCTTGGCCAGGGATGATGGCTACACCTTC.

The V and J genes are TRBV5-1 and TRBJ2-5; D remains unclear. There are 12 residues in the CDR3. The germline CDR1 and CDR2 sequences are SGHRS and YFSETQ. V was pared by 1 base and J by 5 bases, with 6 bases between. As DNA, the CDR3 is TGCGCCAGCAGCTTGAGTCGGGAGACCCAGTACTTC. Its translation is CASSLSRETQYF.

V gene TRBV18 combines with J gene TRBJ2-5, with D possibly TRBD1 on 5 matching bases. Germline CDR1 reads KGHSH; CDR2 reads LQKENI. With 0 bases removed from V and 3 bases from J, the gap between germline ends came to 11 bases. The CDR3 extends over 15 amino acids. Here the CDR3 DNA reads TGTGCCAGCTCACCACCGGTAGGGGTAAAAGAGACCCAGTACTTC. Encoded protein: CASSPPVGVKETQYF.

The chain uses TRBV7-6 and TRBJ1-6; 7 positions agree with TRBD1. The CDR3 sequence is 15 residues long. Germline values: CDR1 SGHVS, CDR2 FNYEAQ. Trimming removed 1 base from V and 5 bases from J; junction bases left unmatched: 2. The CDR3 region is CASSLEGTDNSPLHF. DNA for the CDR3: TGTGCCAGCAGCTTAGAAGGGACAGATAATTCACCCCTCCACTTT.